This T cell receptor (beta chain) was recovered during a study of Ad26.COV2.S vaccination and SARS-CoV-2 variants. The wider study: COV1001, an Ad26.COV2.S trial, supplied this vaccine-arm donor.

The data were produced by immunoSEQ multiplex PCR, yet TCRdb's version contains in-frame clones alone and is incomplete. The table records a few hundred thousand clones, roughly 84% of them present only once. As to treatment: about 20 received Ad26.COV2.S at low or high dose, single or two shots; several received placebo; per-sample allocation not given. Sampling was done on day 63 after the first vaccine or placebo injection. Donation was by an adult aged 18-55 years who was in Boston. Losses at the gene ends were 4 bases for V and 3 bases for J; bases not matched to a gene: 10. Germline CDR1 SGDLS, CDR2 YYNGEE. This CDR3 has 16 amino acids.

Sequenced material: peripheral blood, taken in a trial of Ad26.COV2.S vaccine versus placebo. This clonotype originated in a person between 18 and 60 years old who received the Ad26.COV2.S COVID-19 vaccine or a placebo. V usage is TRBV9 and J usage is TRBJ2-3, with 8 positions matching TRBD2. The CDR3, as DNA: TGTGCCAGCAGCCTCCCCGGGACTAGGGGGACAGATACGCAGTATTTT. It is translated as CASSLPGTRGTDTQYF.